This T cell receptor (beta chain) was observed in a study of a mutant IDH1 vaccine in newly diagnosed glioma. Study summary: Across weeks 1, 3, 5, 7, 11, 15, 19 and 23, patients received a vaccination each time, eight in all. Patients received vaccination from 4-6 weeks after radiotherapy alone, or with temozolomide cycles.

Regarding the study as a whole: With respect to changes in top peripheral T cell clonotypes, pseudoprogression seemed unrelated.

Note on this clone: The antigen remains undetermined.

V was pared by 3 bases and J by 3 bases, with 1 base of the junction left unmatched. Germline lookup yields CDR1 LNHDA and CDR2 SQIVND (reference sequence). This CDR3 region has 14 residues. The time point here: week 23, last vaccination. One vaccine dose held 300 ug of mutant IDH1 20-mer peptide and came with topical imiquimod. TCRdb's table, derived via immunoSEQ multiplex PCR, lists solely in-frame clones and lacks some. The repertoire includes about 44,000 clones, roughly 90% of them detected once, and over 3.5% sits in the top ten. This material consisted of PBMCs, taken from a glioma patient whose treatment included an IDH1 peptide vaccine. This TCR derives from a man aged 50-59 years with glioma. The chain uses TRBV19 and TRBJ1-1; TRBD1 matches at 10 bases. The chain's CDR3 is CASSIGTGDTEAFF. For the CDR3, the DNA is TGTGCCAGTAGTATCGGGACAGGGGACACTGAAGCTTTCTTT.